A single sample gave rise to the 27 T cell receptor beta chains below, sequenced in a study of Ad26.COV2.S vaccination and SARS-CoV-2 variants. Treatment described: over 15 received Ad26.COV2.S at low or high dose, single or two shots; about 5 received placebo; per-sample allocation not given. Samples were taken on day 63 after the first vaccine or placebo injection. Assay used: immunoSEQ multiplex PCR; TCRdb lists only in-frame clones, some missing. The sample includes 380,000 or so clones, 83% seen only once; the top ten take approximately 7%. Here the sequenced sample was peripheral blood, taken in a trial of Ad26.COV2.S vaccine versus placebo. The receptors were sampled from a person between 18 and 65 years old who received the Ad26.COV2.S COVID-19 vaccine or a placebo.

The genes are TRBV27 and TRBJ2-7; TRBD2 agrees at 13 bases. Germline CDR1 is MNHEY and CDR2 is SMNVEV (reference sequence). The ends lost 5 bases at V and 3 bases at J; junction bases unmatched: 10. CDR3 length: 17 residues. The DNA for the CDR3 is TGTGCCAGCAGTGGGAGGACTAGCGGGAGTAGGTACTACGAGCAGTACTTC. As protein: CASSGRTSGSRYYEQYF.

The chain has TRBV11-2 and TRBJ1-1; unclear D gene. CDR3 length equals 14 residues. Germline-derived CDR1 and CDR2 are SGHAT and FQNNGV. With 8 bases removed from V and 1 base from J, the gap between germline ends came to 14 bases. CDR3 residues: CASSDVGSNTEAFF. In DNA, the CDR3 is TGTGCCAGCTCGGACGTAGGGTCGAACACTGAAGCTTTCTTT.

CDR3 residues: CASTPSRYTEAFF. In DNA, the CDR3 is TGTGCCAGCACCCCTAGTCGGTACACTGAAGCTTTCTTT. The rearrangement joins TRBV25-1 to TRBJ1-1; D remains unclear. Trimming stripped 7 bases from V and 3 bases from J, with 12 bases between. The CDR3 runs 13 residues. From germline, CDR1 is MGHDK and CDR2 SYGVNS. The full variable domain, with the rest looked up from reference TRBV25-1 and TRBJ1-1, is EADIYQTPRYLVIGTGKKITLECSQTMGHDKMYWYQQDPGMELHLIHYSYGVNSTEKGDLSSESTVSRIRTEHFPLTLESARPSHTSQYLCASTPSRYTEAFFGQGTRLTVV.

The CDR3 loop reads CASRAGTGAYNEQFF. DNA of the CDR3: TGCGCCAGCAGAGCCGGGACAGGGGCCTACAATGAGCAGTTCTTC. The chain combines TRBV5-1 with TRBJ2-1; 10 bases fit TRBD1. This CDR3 spans 15 amino acids. With 5 bases clipped from V and 2 bases from J, the junction kept 4 bases outside the gene matches. Germline V CDR1 and CDR2: SGHRS, YFSETQ.

This chain uses TRBV30 with TRBJ1-1; a possible D gene is TRBD1 (5 bases). There are 13 residues in the CDR3. Trimming removed 0 bases at V and 2 bases at J, with 7 bases between. Germline assignment: CDR1 GTSNPN and CDR2 SVGIG (reference sequence). The CDR3, as DNA: TGTGCCTGGAGTGTCGGGGCAAACACTGAAGCTTTCTTT. Translating it yields CAWSVGANTEAFF.

The sample holds one count of this clone. The gene calls are TRBV10-1 and TRBJ2-1, with 8 bases lining up with TRBD2. With V trimmed by 4 bases and J by 7 bases, 3 bases remained unmatched. From germline, CDR1 is WNHNN and CDR2 SYGVQD (reference sequence). This CDR3 contains 13 residues. The CDR3 loop is CASSGPSGNEQFF. The CDR3 DNA sequence: TGCGCCAGCAGTGGCCCTAGCGGGAATGAGCAGTTCTTC.

This clone was counted once. The J gene is TRBJ1-4, the V gene TRBV7-2; D gene ambiguous. The CDR3 loop spans 13 amino acids. The germline V and J ends were trimmed by 6 bases and 3 bases, with 8 bases remaining between them. Per the germline V gene, CDR1 is SGHTA and CDR2 is FQGNSA. CDR3 DNA: TGTGCCAGCAGATCGGGTGCTAATGAAAAACTGTTTTTT. Its translation is CASRSGANEKLFF.

The gene calls are TRBV11-2 and TRBJ2-7; D perhaps matches TRBD2 (6 bases). CDR3 length equals 16 residues. V lost 5 bases and J 2 bases, leaving 19 bases between the germline ends. CDR1 and CDR2 (germline): SGHAT, FQNNGV. The CDR3 DNA reads TGTGCCAGCAGCCCCCGATGGGCGGGGAAGACCTACGAGCAGTACTTC. The encoded protein is CASSPRWAGKTYEQYF. Based on the CDR3 plus reference TRBV11-2 and TRBJ2-7, the full variable domain is EAGVAQSPRYKIIEKRQSVAFWCNPISGHATLYWYQQILGQGPKLLIQFQNNGVVDDSQLPKDRFSAERLKGVDSTLKIQPAKLEDSAVYLCASSPRWAGKTYEQYFGPGTRLTVT.

V gene TRBV25-1 combines with J gene TRBJ1-1; TRBD1 is a possible D gene (5 bases). This CDR3 is 12 amino acids long. CDR1 is MGHDK and CDR2 is SYGVNS in the germline V gene. Trimming left V 3 bases short and J 11 bases short, with 13 bases between. The CDR3 reads CASSDRTGTAFF. CDR3 sequence (DNA): TGTGCCAGCAGTGATCGGACCGGGACGGCTTTCTTT.

The chain recombines TRBV7-9 with TRBJ2-5; D gene ambiguous. Looked up from germline, CDR1 is SEHNR and CDR2 is FQNEAQ (reference sequence). The CDR3 totals 12 residues. Trimming stripped 3 bases from V and 5 bases from J, with 7 bases between. CDR3 in amino acids: CASSLSRETQYF. The CDR3 nucleotides are TGTGCCAGCAGCTTGTCGAGGGAGACCCAGTACTTC.

This chain uses TRBV5-4 with TRBJ2-3; TRBD2 is a possible D gene (5 bases). V was clipped by 1 base and J by 6 bases, with 6 bases between them. The CDR3 contains 12 residues. The germline gives CDR1 SGHNT, CDR2 YYREEE (reference sequence). DNA for the CDR3: TGTGCCAGCAGCTTGAAGCGGGATACGCAGTATTTT. Residues: CASSLKRDTQYF.

The chain is built from TRBV12-5 and TRBJ2-2; D is uncertain. V lost 0 bases to trimming and J lost 6 bases, with 8 bases between them. CDR1 LGHNT and CDR2 FRNRAP come from the germline V gene. The CDR3 extends over 14 amino acids. Written as DNA, the CDR3 is TGTGCTAGTGGTTTGGTGGGGTTAGCCGGGGAGCTGTTTTTT. The encoded protein is CASGLVGLAGELFF.

The J gene is TRBJ1-1, the V gene TRBV11-2, with 12 bases that match TRBD1. The CDR3 totals 17 residues. CDR1 SGHAT and CDR2 FQNNGV come from the germline V gene. V lost 6 bases and J lost 8; bases outside the gene matches: 16. The CDR3 coding sequence is TGTGCCAGCAGGGCCGGGACAGGGGGCTTAGTCGGAGTAGAAGCTTTCTTT. Translation: CASRAGTGGLVGVEAFF.

This clone appeared a few times. This chain joins TRBV21-1 and TRBJ1-5; TRBD1, the table's D call, was not compared with the DNA. TRBV21-1 is reported as a pseudogene. The CDR3 contains 11 residues. The DNA of the CDR3 is TGTGCCAGCAGCCTACTGGACAGGGGGCATTTT. Translation gives CASSLLDRGHF.

The chain is built from TRBV7-9 and TRBJ2-5, with TRBD2 matching 12 bases. The ends lost 3 bases at V and 5 bases at J; junction bases unmatched: 7. The CDR3 consists of 16 residues. Germline assignment: CDR1 SEHNR and CDR2 FQNEAQ (reference sequence). The CDR3 DNA follows: TGTGCCAGCAGCTTCCTCCTAGCGGGGGGGCACGAGACCCAGTACTTC. It specifies CASSFLLAGGHETQYF.

This chain joins TRBV6-2 or TRBV6-3 and TRBJ2-5, with 9 bases matching TRBD1. This CDR3 is built from 13 residues. V trimming: 2 bases; J trimming: 7 bases; junction bases outside the gene matches: 2. From germline, CDR1 is MNHEY and CDR2 SVGEGT. The CDR3 bases are TGTGCCAGCAGTTACCGGGACAGGGTGACCCAGTACTTC. It is translated as CASSYRDRVTQYF.

The V gene is TRBV7-2, the J gene TRBJ2-7; 7 bases agree with TRBD1. The CDR3 is made up of 13 amino acids. V gave up 1 base and J gave up 7 bases; unmatched junction bases: 4. The germline V gene has CDR1 SGHTA and CDR2 FQGNSA. This CDR3 reads CASSLEGAEEQYF. In nucleotides, the CDR3 is TGTGCCAGCAGCTTAGAGGGGGCGGAGGAGCAGTACTTC. The whole variable domain, remainder taken from reference TRBV7-2 and TRBJ2-7, is GAGVSQSPSNKVTEKGKDVELRCDPISGHTALYWYRQSLGQGLEFLIYFQGNSAPDKSGLPSDRFSAERTGGSVSTLTIQRTQQEDSAVYLCASSLEGAEEQYFGPGTRLTVT.

The rearrangement links TRBV30 to TRBJ2-5; D is tentatively TRBD1 or TRBD2 (5 bases each). V lost 2 bases and J 5 bases, leaving 18 bases between the germline ends. The CDR3 runs to 15 residues. Germline V gene sequence: CDR1 GTSNPN, CDR2 SVGIG (reference sequence). As DNA, the CDR3 is TGTGCCTGGAGTACCGGGACGACCAAGGCGGAGACCCAGTACTTC. As protein: CAWSTGTTKAETQYF. The full variable domain, rest sourced from reference TRBV30 and TRBJ2-5, is SQTIHQWPATLVQPVGSPLSLECTVEGTSNPNLYWYRQAAGRGLQLLFYSVGIGQISSEVPQNLSASRPQDRQFILSSKKLLLSDSGFYLCAWSTGTTKAETQYFGPGTRLLVL.

The chain recombines TRBV7-9 with TRBJ1-2, with 10 positions matching TRBD1. V lost 4 bases to trimming and J lost 2 bases; unmatched junction nucleotides: 4. The CDR3 is made up of 15 amino acids. Looked up from germline, CDR1 is SEHNR and CDR2 is FQNEAQ (reference sequence). As DNA, the CDR3 is TGTGCCAGCAGCTCACGACAGGGGGCGAACTATGGCTACACCTTC. Protein product: CASSSRQGANYGYTF. The full variable domain, rest sourced from reference TRBV7-9 and TRBJ1-2, is DTGVSQNPRHKITKRGQNVTFRCDPISEHNRLYWYRQTLGQGPEFLTYFQNEAQLEKSRLLSDRFSAERPKGSFSTLEIQRTEQGDSAMYLCASSSRQGANYGYTFGSGTRLTVV.

The genes are TRBV19 and TRBJ2-4, with TRBD2 matching 13 bases. The J segment lost 4 bases and the V segment lost 5 bases, leaving 11 bases of the junction unmatched. The CDR3 loop spans 18 amino acids. Germline V gene data show CDR1 as LNHDA and CDR2 as SQIVND (reference sequence). The CDR3 spells CASSSRLAGGGMKNIQYF. The CDR3 DNA reads TGTGCCAGTAGTTCCAGACTAGCGGGAGGTGGGATGAAAAACATTCAGTACTTC.

The J gene is TRBJ2-1, the V gene TRBV2, with 14 bases identical to TRBD2. The CDR3 is 15 residues long. Germline V gene sequence: CDR1 SNHLY, CDR2 FYNNEI. V lost 11 bases to trimming and J lost 9 bases; unmatched junction nucleotides: 12. In DNA, the CDR3 is TGTGCCTGCAACGGACTAGCGGGGGGCGGGGTTGAGCAGTTCTTC. It translates to CACNGLAGGGVEQFF.

The CDR3 coding sequence is TGTGCCAGCAGCCCGAGGGGGGGCGAATTTGGAAACACCATATATTTT. Translation: CASSPRGGEFGNTIYF. The genes are TRBV6-2 or TRBV6-3 and TRBJ1-3; weak D call: TRBD1 (6 bases). Germline V gives CDR1 MNHEY, CDR2 SVGEGT. Trimming removed 6 bases at V and 3 bases at J, with 18 bases between. This CDR3 region has 16 residues.

V gene TRBV5-1 combines with J gene TRBJ1-2; 8 nucleotides match TRBD1. CDR1 and CDR2 from the germline V gene are SGHRS and YFSETQ. The CDR3 extends over 16 amino acids. V gave up 4 bases and J gave up 0 bases; unmatched junction bases: 8. The CDR3 sequence is CASSLRTGLANYGYTF. Here the CDR3 DNA reads TGCGCCAGCAGCCTCCGGACAGGGCTAGCTAACTATGGCTACACCTTC.

The genes are TRBV6-2 or TRBV6-3 and TRBJ1-4; 7 nucleotides match TRBD1. Trimming cost V 2 bases and J 7 bases; bases outside gene matches: 10. This CDR3 is built from 16 residues. CDR1 is MNHEY and CDR2 is SVGEGT in the germline V gene. CDR3 loop: CASSYLTGTRGEKLFF. As DNA, the CDR3 is TGTGCCAGCAGTTACCTGACAGGGACACGTGGTGAAAAACTGTTTTTT.

This clone has just one count. The V and J genes are TRBV6-1 and TRBJ1-6; D remains ambiguous. CDR1 is MNHNS and CDR2 is SASEGT in the germline V gene. Trimming took 1 base from V and 5 from J, leaving 21 bases between them. CDR3 size: 19 residues. Here the CDR3 reads CASSEGGVEAPLNNSPLHF. The DNA of the CDR3 is TGTGCCAGCAGTGAAGGGGGAGTGGAGGCCCCCCTCAATAATTCACCCCTCCACTTT.

Only one count was recorded for this clone. The chain is built from TRBV11-2 and TRBJ2-7; weak D call: TRBD2 (5 bases). Germline V CDR1 and CDR2: SGHAT, FQNNGV. The CDR3 totals 16 residues. V lost 5 bases to trimming and J lost 2 bases, with 19 bases between them. The CDR3 protein is CASSEIDGLFTYEQYF. DNA for the CDR3: TGTGCCAGCAGCGAGATCGACGGACTTTTCACCTACGAGCAGTACTTC.

In this sample, this clone turned up once. The V and J genes are TRBV27 and TRBJ2-1; perhaps TRBD2 as D (6 bases). V lost 6 bases and J lost 8, with 23 bases in between. From germline, CDR1 is MNHEY and CDR2 SMNVEV (reference sequence). The CDR3 is 16 amino acids. The CDR3 spells CASSNKGRDLRDEQFF. The CDR3 nucleotides read TGTGCCAGCAGCAATAAGGGGCGGGACCTCAGGGATGAGCAGTTCTTC.